This is a list of T cell receptor beta chains from one sample in a study of Ad26.COV2.S vaccination and SARS-CoV-2 variants. Generated by immunoSEQ multiplex PCR, the TCRdb table keeps only in-frame clones and is missing some. The sample yields around 300,000 clones, 86% seen once. The specimen was peripheral blood, collected in a trial of Ad26.COV2.S vaccine versus placebo. The receptor set was obtained from a person between 18 and 59 years old who received the Ad26.COV2.S COVID-19 vaccine or a placebo. The CDR3 runs from the conserved cysteine through the conserved F or W. A D gene is named only where the DNA matches it firmly. Not every row has a clone size; where given, it reads once, few, many or a size class.

d_call: .; clone_size: .; v_call: TRBV21-1; j_call: TRBJ2-2; cdr3_nt: TGTGCCAGCAGCCGGGGCCGTCCGGACAGGCTAACGAACACCGGGGAGCTGTTTTTT; cdr3_aa: CASSRGRPDRLTNTGELFF
d_call: .; clone_size: .; v_call: TRBV6-2/TRBV6-3; j_call: TRBJ1-1; cdr3_nt: TGTGCCAGCAGTTACTCGACCGGGACGTTTACCGACGCTTTCTTT; cdr3_aa: CASSYSTGTFTDAFF
d_call: .; clone_size: .; v_call: TRBV5-8; j_call: TRBJ2-3; cdr3_nt: TGTGCCAGCAGCTTGGCGGCAGATACGCAGTATTTT; cdr3_aa: CASSLAADTQYF
d_call: .; clone_size: few; v_call: TRBV4-1; j_call: TRBJ1-1; cdr3_nt: TGCGCCAGCAGTCTCGGAGGGGCAAATCTGGGCACTGAAGCTTTCTTT; cdr3_aa: CASSLGGANLGTEAFF
d_call: .; clone_size: .; v_call: TRBV6-5; j_call: TRBJ1-4; cdr3_nt: TGTGCCAGCAGTTACTCGGGGCCAGCTAATGAAAAACTGTTTTTT; cdr3_aa: CASSYSGPANEKLFF
d_call: TRBD2; clone_size: .; v_call: TRBV10-3; j_call: TRBJ2-3; cdr3_nt: TGTGCCATCAGTGCTGGGACTAGCGGGGCGCGTGATACGCAGTATTTT; cdr3_aa: CAISAGTSGARDTQYF
d_call: .; clone_size: .; v_call: TRBV19; j_call: TRBJ1-2; cdr3_nt: TGTGCCAGTAGTATAGATCTGCGAGCAAACTATGGCTACACCTTC; cdr3_aa: CASSIDLRANYGYTF
d_call: .; clone_size: .; v_call: TRBV28; j_call: TRBJ2-2; cdr3_nt: TGTGCCAGCAGTTTCAGGGGACCGAACACCGGGGAGCTGTTTTTT; cdr3_aa: CASSFRGPNTGELFF
d_call: TRBD1; clone_size: many; v_call: TRBV7-9; j_call: TRBJ1-1; cdr3_nt: TGTGCCAGCAGCCCAGGACAGGGGAGGTTTATGAACACTGAAGCTTTCTTT; cdr3_aa: CASSPGQGRFMNTEAFF
d_call: TRBD2; clone_size: .; v_call: TRBV24-1; j_call: TRBJ2-1; cdr3_nt: TGTGCCACCAGTGATCCGGGACTAGCGAATGAGCAGTTCTTC; cdr3_aa: CATSDPGLANEQFF
d_call: .; clone_size: .; v_call: TRBV28; j_call: TRBJ2-1; cdr3_nt: TGTGCCAGCAGTCGGCAGCAGTATAACAATGAGCAGTTCTTC; cdr3_aa: CASSRQQYNNEQFF
d_call: .; clone_size: .; v_call: TRBV19; j_call: TRBJ1-2; cdr3_nt: TGTGCCAGTAGTATTACCAGCCTCCAATATTACTATGGCTACACCTTC; cdr3_aa: CASSITSLQYYYGYTF
d_call: .; clone_size: .; v_call: TRBV7-9; j_call: TRBJ1-1; cdr3_nt: TGTGCCAGCAGCTTAGGGACAGCGAACACTGAAGCTTTCTTT; cdr3_aa: CASSLGTANTEAFF
d_call: .; clone_size: .; v_call: TRBV7-6; j_call: TRBJ2-7; cdr3_nt: TGTGCCAGCAGCTTAGGTCAACAGGGAAGGTACGAGCAGTACTTC; cdr3_aa: CASSLGQQGRYEQYF
d_call: .; clone_size: .; v_call: TRBV19; j_call: TRBJ2-3; cdr3_nt: TGTGCCAGTTCTCCAGGACAGTCAAGCACAGATACGCAGTATTTT; cdr3_aa: CASSPGQSSTDTQYF
d_call: .; clone_size: .; v_call: TRBV6-5; j_call: TRBJ1-1; cdr3_nt: TGTGCCAGCAGTACATCGCGGGGTCTGAACACTGAAGCTTTCTTT; cdr3_aa: CASSTSRGLNTEAFF
d_call: TRBD1; clone_size: .; v_call: TRBV9; j_call: TRBJ1-2; cdr3_nt: TGTGCCAGCAGCGGACAGGGGGGCGCTAACTATGGCTACACCTTC; cdr3_aa: CASSGQGGANYGYTF
d_call: .; clone_size: once; v_call: TRBV10-2; j_call: TRBJ2-7; cdr3_nt: TGCGCCAGCAGCGGGGGCCTCTCCTACGAGCAGTACTTC; cdr3_aa: CASSGGLSYEQYF
d_call: TRBD2; clone_size: .; v_call: TRBV28; j_call: TRBJ2-5; cdr3_nt: TGTGCCAGCGTCCGGGGGGATGTAAAAGAGACCCAGTACTTC; cdr3_aa: CASVRGDVKETQYF